Listed below are T cell receptor beta chains from one sample, sequenced in a study of T cells in tuberculosis. The data were produced by immunoSEQ multiplex PCR, yet TCRdb's version contains in-frame clones alone and is incomplete. The sample holds tens of thousands of clones, just over 90% seen once. Sequenced input: PBMCs. The source is a donor aged 10 to 29 with latent tuberculosis or without tuberculosis infection. CDR3s leave out the opening cysteine and the closing phenylalanine or tryptophan.

>TRBV19
ATHTTGGQETQY
>TRBV9
ASSARLAGAGETQY
>TRBV9
ASRPDYTTTGELF
>TRBV27
ASSLAGAYEQY
>TRBV28
ASSPPQRGLGEKLF
>TRBV19
ASSISYPGEQY
>TRBV5-4
ASTAGSYYGYT
>TRBV2
ASSTRRQGTATFNSPLH
>TRBV28
ASSPRAEAF
>TRBV27
ASSPSFGGAYGYT
>TRBV30
AWTLGRTSGSGYEQY
>TRBV5-4
ASSSEYEQF
>TRBV5-1
ASSFAGQETQY
>TRBV5-6
ASSSDRGRGYYYGYT
>TRBV7-2
ASSLRTGGSYNEQF
>TRBV18
ASSQLDGGANNEQF
>TRBV28
ASSLEQGAKTQY
>TRBV7-3
ASSSGLTSYNEQF
>TRBV7-3
ASSFREGETQY
>TRBV5-1
ASSSSGETQY
>TRBV6-6
ASSFAIDSYEQY
>TRBV7-2
ASSRSGTEIYNEQF
>TRBV6-5
ASRVRDSYGYT
>TRBV5-4
ASSLSGQTEAF
>TRBV2
ASSDLFSKNIQY
>TRBV28
ASSLWTGYGEKLF
>TRBV4-3
ASSRGIRGSGNEQF